The clone carrying this T cell receptor (beta chain) was counted many times. These data belong to a study of CD8+CD57+ T cells in acquired aplastic anemia. Study as a whole: 3.2 ug was the average amount of DNA from sorted CD4+ and CD8+ cells. Sequencing produced an average of about 11 million reads per healthy donor for CD4+ cells.

Genomic DNA, the template, was used for profiling of the TCR beta VDJ and CDR3. TCRdb called the reads again in MiXCR, with one record for every CDR3 protein. The data show under 75,000 distinct CDR3 sequences, 50% to 55% seen once. CDR1 and CDR2 from the germline V gene are SEHNR and FQNEAQ (reference sequence). The CDR3 is 16 residues long. V dropped 1 base and J dropped 10; count of bases not matched to a gene: 15. This chain joins TRBV7-9 and TRBJ1-1, with 7 bases identical to TRBD1. This TCR was sampled from a human donor in good health, serving as a control. The sequencing input was sorted CD4+, CD8+, or CD8+CD57+ T cells (not recorded which) from PBMCs. CDR3 in amino acids: CASSLVHRGGTGAAFF. The CDR3 DNA reads TGTGCCAGCAGCTTAGTGCACAGGGGTGGTACAGGCGCAGCTTTCTTT.